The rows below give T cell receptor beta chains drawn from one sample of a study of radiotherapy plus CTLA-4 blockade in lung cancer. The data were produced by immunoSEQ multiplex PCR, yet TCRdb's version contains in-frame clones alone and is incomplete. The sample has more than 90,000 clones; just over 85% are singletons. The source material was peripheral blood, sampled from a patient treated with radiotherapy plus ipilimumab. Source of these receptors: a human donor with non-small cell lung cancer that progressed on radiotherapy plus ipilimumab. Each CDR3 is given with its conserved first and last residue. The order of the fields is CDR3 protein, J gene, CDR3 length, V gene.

CDR3aa: CASSKGSGETNTGELFF
j_gene: TRBJ2-2
len: 17
v_gene: TRBV21-1

CDR3aa: CASSLVRGIGFNEQFF
j_gene: TRBJ2-1
len: 16
v_gene: TRBV5-1

CDR3aa: CASSLDRLADYEQYF
j_gene: TRBJ2-7
len: 15
v_gene: TRBV11-2

CDR3aa: CASSRLEAGLTGELFF
j_gene: TRBJ2-2
len: 16
v_gene: TRBV7-8

CDR3aa: CAPLSTEAFF
j_gene: TRBJ1-1
len: 10
v_gene: TRBV19

CDR3aa: CASSRGASGAYEQYF
j_gene: TRBJ2-7
len: 15
v_gene: TRBV4-2

CDR3aa: CASSSGGASLNTEAFF
j_gene: TRBJ1-1
len: 16
v_gene: TRBV5-1

CDR3aa: CASRQPGTSNYYEQYF
j_gene: TRBJ2-7
len: 16
v_gene: TRBV28

CDR3aa: CASTLNNEQFF
j_gene: TRBJ2-1
len: 11
v_gene: TRBV11-2

CDR3aa: CASSLHAGVPYEQYF
j_gene: TRBJ2-7
len: 15
v_gene: TRBV11-2

CDR3aa: CASSLELGREGYEQYF
j_gene: TRBJ2-7
len: 16
v_gene: TRBV11-2

CDR3aa: CASSLGRLARHNEQFF
j_gene: TRBJ2-1
len: 16
v_gene: TRBV5-1

CDR3aa: CASSAGLAGGLNNEQFF
j_gene: TRBJ2-1
len: 17
v_gene: TRBV9

CDR3aa: CASSGPRATDYEQYF
j_gene: TRBJ2-7
len: 15
v_gene: TRBV11-3

CDR3aa: CASSFSGQANTEAFF
j_gene: TRBJ1-1
len: 15
v_gene: TRBV7-2

CDR3aa: CASSFTVDNTQYF
j_gene: TRBJ2-3
len: 13
v_gene: TRBV11-2

CDR3aa: CASSLNYPGQATGELFF
j_gene: TRBJ2-2
len: 17
v_gene: TRBV7-9

CDR3aa: CAWSEGEREGLNEQFF
j_gene: TRBJ2-1
len: 16
v_gene: TRBV30

CDR3aa: CASSLAGGRSTGELFF
j_gene: TRBJ2-2
len: 16
v_gene: TRBV5-6

CDR3aa: CASSYMKKSKETQYF
j_gene: TRBJ2-5
len: 15
v_gene: TRBV6-5

CDR3aa: CASSVDQGGGYTF
j_gene: TRBJ1-2
len: 13
v_gene: TRBV9

CDR3aa: CASSFSTRNNEQFF
j_gene: TRBJ2-1
len: 14
v_gene: TRBV11-1

CDR3aa: CASSLMAGFVDQETQYF
j_gene: TRBJ2-5
len: 17
v_gene: TRBV5-6

CDR3aa: CASSLVATVHRTQYF
j_gene: TRBJ2-5
len: 15
v_gene: TRBV5-6

CDR3aa: CASSPWTGSSYNEQFF
j_gene: TRBJ2-1
len: 16
v_gene: TRBV7-3

CDR3aa: CASSLALAGLSSYEQYF
j_gene: .
len: 17
v_gene: TRBV5-1

CDR3aa: CASSVYRSSSYEQYF
j_gene: TRBJ2-7
len: 15
v_gene: TRBV2

CDR3aa: CASSSPGLSYEQYF
j_gene: TRBJ2-7
len: 14
v_gene: TRBV5-5

CDR3aa: CATYRPDYGYTF
j_gene: TRBJ1-2
len: 12
v_gene: TRBV6-6

CDR3aa: CASSKTPGAPWELEYPLHF
j_gene: TRBJ1-6
len: 19
v_gene: TRBV9

CDR3aa: CASSPNVGPNTEAFF
j_gene: TRBJ1-1
len: 15
v_gene: TRBV9

CDR3aa: CASSVAGWDYGYTF
j_gene: TRBJ1-2
len: 14
v_gene: TRBV9

CDR3aa: CSARIQETQYF
j_gene: TRBJ2-5
len: 11
v_gene: TRBV20-1

CDR3aa: CASSVTGSPLQEKLFF
j_gene: TRBJ1-4
len: 16
v_gene: TRBV5-1

CDR3aa: CASSGSGRGADTQYF
j_gene: TRBJ2-3
len: 15
v_gene: TRBV9

CDR3aa: CASSLQSSYEQYF
j_gene: TRBJ2-7
len: 13
v_gene: TRBV5-4

CDR3aa: CASSLDGGSNEKLFF
j_gene: TRBJ1-4
len: 15
v_gene: TRBV5-4

CDR3aa: CASSETRTQYF
j_gene: TRBJ2-3
len: 11
v_gene: TRBV9

CDR3aa: CASSFRSANTEAFF
j_gene: TRBJ1-1
len: 14
v_gene: TRBV5-1

CDR3aa: CASSVAQGTKTQYF
j_gene: TRBJ2-5
len: 14
v_gene: TRBV9

CDR3aa: CASSVGGVAGNTIYF
j_gene: TRBJ1-3
len: 15
v_gene: TRBV9

CDR3aa: CASSETGLAKNIQYF
j_gene: TRBJ2-4
len: 15
v_gene: TRBV2

CDR3aa: CASSLAGGKNTDTQYF
j_gene: TRBJ2-3
len: 16
v_gene: TRBV5-1

CDR3aa: CASSRSGTSSTDTQYF
j_gene: TRBJ2-3
len: 16
v_gene: TRBV19

CDR3aa: CASSRDSTDTQYF
j_gene: TRBJ2-3
len: 13
v_gene: TRBV10-1

CDR3aa: CASSPPLGGGYGYTF
j_gene: TRBJ1-2
len: 15
v_gene: TRBV9